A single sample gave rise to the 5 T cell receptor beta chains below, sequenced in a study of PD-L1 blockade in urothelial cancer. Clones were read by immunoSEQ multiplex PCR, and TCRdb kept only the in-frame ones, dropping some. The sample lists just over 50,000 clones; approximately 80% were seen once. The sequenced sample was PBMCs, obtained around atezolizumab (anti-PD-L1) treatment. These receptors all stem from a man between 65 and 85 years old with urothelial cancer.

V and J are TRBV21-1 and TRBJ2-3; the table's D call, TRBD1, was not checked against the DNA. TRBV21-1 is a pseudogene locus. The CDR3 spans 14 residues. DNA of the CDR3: TGTGCCAGCAGCAAAGGGAACAGTCCAGGTACGCAGTATTTT. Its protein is CASSKGNSPGTQYF.

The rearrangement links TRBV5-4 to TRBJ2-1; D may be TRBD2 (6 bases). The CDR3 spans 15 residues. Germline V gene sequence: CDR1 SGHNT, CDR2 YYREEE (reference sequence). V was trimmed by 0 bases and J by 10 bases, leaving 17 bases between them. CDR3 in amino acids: CASSLGGGEGGEQFF. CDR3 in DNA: TGTGCCAGCAGCTTGGGCGGAGGGGAAGGAGGGGAGCAGTTCTTC.

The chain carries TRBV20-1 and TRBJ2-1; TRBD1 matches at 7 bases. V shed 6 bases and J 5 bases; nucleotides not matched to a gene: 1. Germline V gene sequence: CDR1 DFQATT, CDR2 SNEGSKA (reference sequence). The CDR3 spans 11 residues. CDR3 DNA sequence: TGCAGTGCCGGGACAGACAATGAGCAGTTCTTC. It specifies CSAGTDNEQFF.

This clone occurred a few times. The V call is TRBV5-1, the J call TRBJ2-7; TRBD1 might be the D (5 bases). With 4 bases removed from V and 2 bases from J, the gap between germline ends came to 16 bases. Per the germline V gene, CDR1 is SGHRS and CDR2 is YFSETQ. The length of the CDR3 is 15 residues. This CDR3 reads CASSPHQGLTYEQYF. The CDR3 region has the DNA TGCGCCAGCAGCCCGCACCAGGGTCTTACCTACGAGCAGTACTTC.

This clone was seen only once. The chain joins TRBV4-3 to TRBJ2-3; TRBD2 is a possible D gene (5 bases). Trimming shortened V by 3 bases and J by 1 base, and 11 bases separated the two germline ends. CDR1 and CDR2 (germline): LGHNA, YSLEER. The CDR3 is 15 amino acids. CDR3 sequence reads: CASSQAGLGTDTQYF. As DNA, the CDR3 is TGCGCCAGCAGCCAGGCTGGACTTGGCACAGATACGCAGTATTTT.